Listed below are T cell receptor beta chains from one sample, sequenced in a study of STAT5B mutations in CD4+ large granular lymphocyte leukemia. Profiling relied on immunoSEQ multiplex PCR, and the TCRdb table lists in-frame clones only, not all of them. This sample yields about 38,000 clones, of which 65% to 90% are seen a single time; more than 0.9% belongs to the top ten. The sample was CD4+ T cells from blood buffy coats. The receptors come from a human donor in good health. CDR3s include the opening cysteine and the closing phenylalanine or tryptophan. Fields, in order: D gene, clone size, J gene, V gene, CDR3 DNA, CDR3 protein. A D gene is named only where the DNA matches it firmly. Clone size, where shown, is once, few, many, or a class for clones that have expanded.

d_gene: TRBD1
abundance: -
j_gene: TRBJ1-4
v_gene: TRBV2
CDR3nt: TGTGCCAGCAGTACTCGGACAGGGAATAATGAAAAACTGTTTTTT
CDR3aa: CASSTRTGNNEKLFF

d_gene: -
abundance: once
j_gene: TRBJ2-1
v_gene: TRBV5-1
CDR3nt: TGCGCCAGCAGCCCAGACCAGGGGACGGGTGAGCAGTTCTTC
CDR3aa: CASSPDQGTGEQFF

d_gene: -
abundance: -
j_gene: TRBJ1-1
v_gene: TRBV29-1
CDR3nt: TGCAGCGTTGTCCCTGGACGGGCTGAAGCTTTCTTT
CDR3aa: CSVVPGRAEAFF

d_gene: TRBD1
abundance: few
j_gene: TRBJ2-3
v_gene: TRBV18
CDR3nt: TGTGCCAGCTCACCACGGTCGCCGGGACAGGGGTCCACAGATACGCAGTATTTT
CDR3aa: CASSPRSPGQGSTDTQYF

d_gene: -
abundance: -
j_gene: TRBJ2-7
v_gene: TRBV19
CDR3nt: TGTGCCAGTAGTATCGGAGGGAGCGACGAGCAGTACTTC
CDR3aa: CASSIGGSDEQYF

d_gene: TRBD1
abundance: -
j_gene: TRBJ1-5
v_gene: TRBV2
CDR3nt: TGTGCCAGCAGTCGCCGACAGGGGGAACAGCCCCAGCATTTT
CDR3aa: CASSRRQGEQPQHF

d_gene: TRBD2
abundance: -
j_gene: TRBJ2-7
v_gene: TRBV27
CDR3nt: TGTGCCAGCAGTTTCCTAGCGGGAGCTCAGTACGAGCAGTACTTC
CDR3aa: CASSFLAGAQYEQYF

d_gene: -
abundance: few
j_gene: TRBJ2-1
v_gene: TRBV19
CDR3nt: TGTGCCAGTAGTGCGGGTTCGGCAGGGGTTGGCCATGAGCAGTTCTTC
CDR3aa: CASSAGSAGVGHEQFF

d_gene: -
abundance: -
j_gene: TRBJ2-7
v_gene: TRBV2
CDR3nt: TGTGCCAGCAGTGACAGGGGGGTATACGAGCAGTACTTC
CDR3aa: CASSDRGVYEQYF

d_gene: -
abundance: -
j_gene: TRBJ2-1
v_gene: TRBV28
CDR3nt: TGTGCCAGCAGTCTAGGACAACAGAAGTTCTTC
CDR3aa: CASSLGQQKFF

d_gene: -
abundance: -
j_gene: TRBJ2-4
v_gene: TRBV5-1
CDR3nt: TGCGCCAGCAGCTTGGAACCGGGGGGCCAAGGCATTCAGTACTTC
CDR3aa: CASSLEPGGQGIQYF

d_gene: TRBD2
abundance: -
j_gene: TRBJ2-1
v_gene: TRBV5-6
CDR3nt: TGTGCCAGCAGCTTGCGGACTAGCGGGAGGCAATACAATGAGCAGTTCTTC
CDR3aa: CASSLRTSGRQYNEQFF

d_gene: -
abundance: once
j_gene: TRBJ2-2
v_gene: TRBV14
CDR3nt: TGTGCCAGCAGCCAAGATATCGGCACCGGGGAGCTGTTTTTT
CDR3aa: CASSQDIGTGELFF

d_gene: -
abundance: -
j_gene: TRBJ1-2
v_gene: TRBV19
CDR3nt: TGTGCCAGTTCCGATAAGGGACTTAGTGGCTACACCTTC
CDR3aa: CASSDKGLSGYTF

d_gene: -
abundance: -
j_gene: TRBJ1-1
v_gene: TRBV5-1
CDR3nt: TGCGCCAGCTCTCCAGCCATGAACACTGAAGCTTTCTTT
CDR3aa: CASSPAMNTEAFF

d_gene: TRBD1
abundance: -
j_gene: TRBJ1-1
v_gene: TRBV4-2
CDR3nt: TGTGCCAGCAGCCGGGGACAGCTGAACACTGAAGCTTTCTTT
CDR3aa: CASSRGQLNTEAFF

d_gene: -
abundance: -
j_gene: TRBJ2-7
v_gene: TRBV21-1
CDR3nt: TGTGCCACCGGTTACCGGGGCCTTGCCTACGAGCAGTACTTC
CDR3aa: CATGYRGLAYEQYF

d_gene: TRBD1
abundance: few
j_gene: TRBJ2-5
v_gene: TRBV28
CDR3nt: TGTGCCAGCAGTTTAGGGACAGGGGGCATAGAGACCCAGTACTTC
CDR3aa: CASSLGTGGIETQYF

d_gene: -
abundance: -
j_gene: TRBJ1-1
v_gene: TRBV5-1
CDR3nt: TGCGCCAGCAGCTTGGGGGTGGCCCGCACTGAAGCTTTCTTT
CDR3aa: CASSLGVARTEAFF

d_gene: -
abundance: -
j_gene: TRBJ1-2
v_gene: TRBV19
CDR3nt: TGTGCCAGTGGGATCGGGGGGACTAACTATGGCTACACCTTC
CDR3aa: CASGIGGTNYGYTF

d_gene: TRBD1
abundance: once
j_gene: TRBJ1-5
v_gene: TRBV19
CDR3nt: TGTGCCAGTAGTAACGGGCAGGGGGCGGAGCAGCCCCAGCATTTT
CDR3aa: CASSNGQGAEQPQHF

d_gene: -
abundance: -
j_gene: TRBJ2-7
v_gene: TRBV6-1
CDR3nt: TGTGCCAGCACCCAGTCCGAGCAGTACTTC
CDR3aa: CASTQSEQYF

d_gene: TRBD1
abundance: -
j_gene: TRBJ1-2
v_gene: TRBV18
CDR3nt: TGTGCCAGCTCAGACCAGACAGGGTGGGGCTACACCTTC
CDR3aa: CASSDQTGWGYTF

d_gene: TRBD2
abundance: once
j_gene: TRBJ2-7
v_gene: TRBV7-2
CDR3nt: TGTGCCAGCAGCCAGCGGGGCGGGAGGTTTAACGAGCAGTACTTC
CDR3aa: CASSQRGGRFNEQYF

d_gene: TRBD1
abundance: few
j_gene: TRBJ1-5
v_gene: TRBV2
CDR3nt: TGTGCCAGCAGTGTCGGACAGGTCGGCAATCAGCCCCAGCATTTT
CDR3aa: CASSVGQVGNQPQHF

d_gene: -
abundance: few
j_gene: TRBJ1-6
v_gene: TRBV19
CDR3nt: TGTGCCAGTAGTATTAACCAGCTCGCACCCCTCCACTTT
CDR3aa: CASSINQLAPLHF

d_gene: -
abundance: -
j_gene: TRBJ2-7
v_gene: TRBV29-1
CDR3nt: TGCAGCGTTCGCCGGGACACCCTCTACGAGCAGTACTTC
CDR3aa: CSVRRDTLYEQYF

d_gene: -
abundance: -
j_gene: TRBJ1-4
v_gene: TRBV5-6
CDR3nt: TGTGCCAGCAGCTTGACGGGTGCAACTAATGAAAAACTGTTTTTT
CDR3aa: CASSLTGATNEKLFF

d_gene: -
abundance: -
j_gene: TRBJ1-6
v_gene: TRBV9
CDR3nt: TGTGCCAGCAGCTTGAGGACGGCGAATTCACCCCTCCACTTT
CDR3aa: CASSLRTANSPLHF

d_gene: TRBD1
abundance: -
j_gene: TRBJ2-7
v_gene: TRBV7-3
CDR3nt: TGTGCCAGCTGTCGCCGAGATCGGGACAGCTACGAGCAGTACTTC
CDR3aa: CASCRRDRDSYEQYF

d_gene: TRBD1
abundance: -
j_gene: TRBJ2-6
v_gene: TRBV5-6
CDR3nt: TGTGCCAGCAGTTTACGGGACAGGGGGCTCTCTGGGGCCAACGTCCTGACTTTC
CDR3aa: CASSLRDRGLSGANVLTF

d_gene: TRBD1
abundance: -
j_gene: TRBJ1-2
v_gene: TRBV28
CDR3nt: TGTGCCAGCAGGCGGGACAGACTTAACTATGGCTACACCTTC
CDR3aa: CASRRDRLNYGYTF

d_gene: -
abundance: -
j_gene: TRBJ2-1
v_gene: TRBV9
CDR3nt: TGTGCCAGCAGCGTAGCAGGGGTTCATATCATAAATGAGCAGTTCTTC
CDR3aa: CASSVAGVHIINEQFF

d_gene: TRBD1
abundance: -
j_gene: TRBJ1-2
v_gene: TRBV6-6
CDR3nt: TGTGCCAGCAGGCAGGGGGCGCAGAGTCATGGCTACACCTTC
CDR3aa: CASRQGAQSHGYTF